These T cell receptor beta chains were read from a single sample in a study of T cell responses to AZD1222 COVID-19 vaccine. Assay used: immunoSEQ multiplex PCR; TCRdb lists only in-frame clones, some missing. Here the sample spans around 120,000 clones, roughly 91% being singletons. Sequenced here: peripheral blood, sampled 28 days after the second AZD1222 dose. The receptors were gathered from an adult who received the AZD1222 COVID-19 vaccine. The CDR3 runs from the conserved cysteine through the conserved F or W. The order of the fields is D gene, V gene, J gene, clone size, CDR3 protein, CDR3 DNA. A D gene is named only where the DNA matches it firmly. Clone size is stated in some rows and not others, as once, few, many or a class when expanded.

TRBD2	TRBV5-1	TRBJ2-5	-	CASSLGASGEETQYF	TGCGCCAGCAGCTTGGGTGCTAGCGGGGAAGAGACCCAGTACTTC
TRBD1	TRBV14	TRBJ2-3	few	CASSLTGANTQYF	TGTGCCAGCAGCCTGACAGGGGCAAATACGCAGTATTTT
-	TRBV5-1	TRBJ2-1	-	CASSATSGTEQFF	TGCGCCAGCAGCGCTACTTCCGGGACAGAGCAGTTCTTC
-	TRBV20-1	TRBJ1-1	-	CSASGGNTEAFF	TGCAGTGCTAGTGGGGGAAACACTGAAGCTTTCTTT
TRBD1	TRBV7-2	TRBJ1-4	-	CASSLSRTGGNEKLFF	TGTGCCAGCAGCTTAAGTCGTACAGGGGGGAATGAAAAACTGTTTTTT
-	TRBV7-2	TRBJ2-7	-	CASSLAGTSSYEQYF	TGTGCCAGCAGCTTAGCTGGGACTTCATCCTACGAGCAGTACTTC
TRBD1	TRBV6-5	TRBJ2-7	-	CASRNPGTGVEQYF	TGTGCCAGCAGGAACCCCGGGACAGGGGTCGAGCAGTACTTC
-	TRBV7-2	TRBJ2-3	-	CASSFLPSTDTQYF	TGTGCCAGCAGCTTTCTCCCGTCCACAGATACGCAGTATTTT
-	TRBV18	TRBJ1-4	-	CASSPPGEKLFF	TGTGCCAGCTCACCACCGGGAGAAAAACTGTTTTTT
TRBD2	TRBV7-2	TRBJ2-5	-	CASRSGGGRGVETQYF	TGTGCCAGCAGATCCGGAGGCGGGAGAGGAGTGGAGACCCAGTACTTC
-	TRBV24-1	TRBJ2-7	-	CATSDFVRGLSYEQYF	TGTGCCACCAGTGATTTTGTCAGGGGACTCTCCTACGAGCAGTACTTC
TRBD1	TRBV6-5	TRBJ1-1	few	CASTGTGENTEAFF	TGTGCCAGCACCGGGACAGGGGAGAACACTGAAGCTTTCTTT
-	TRBV24-1	TRBJ1-2	-	CATSDSTGPGVSYTF	TGTGCCACCAGTGATTCCACAGGGCCCGGGGTTAGCTACACCTTC
-	TRBV6-5	TRBJ2-2	-	CASKLKGWTGELFF	TGTGCCAGCAAGTTAAAGGGCTGGACCGGGGAGCTGTTTTTT
-	TRBV19	TRBJ1-1	-	CASSILGNTEAFF	TGTGCCAGTAGTATCTTGGGGAACACTGAAGCTTTCTTT
-	TRBV6-2/TRBV6-3	TRBJ2-7	-	CASSPPRGPTISYEQYF	TGTGCCAGCAGTCCCCCGCGGGGCCCCACAATCTCCTACGAGCAGTACTTC
-	TRBV15	TRBJ1-1	-	CATSRGQSSEAFF	TGTGCCACCAGTCGAGGACAGTCCTCTGAAGCTTTCTTT
-	TRBV5-6	TRBJ1-1	-	CASSPYRRNTEAFF	TGTGCCAGCAGCCCGTACAGGAGGAACACTGAAGCTTTCTTT
-	TRBV5-1	TRBJ1-2	-	CASSLDSSYGYTF	TGCGCCAGCAGCCTGGACAGCAGCTATGGCTACACCTTC
-	TRBV7-2	TRBJ1-2	-	CASSTPWGDYGYTF	TGTGCCAGCAGCACACCTTGGGGGGACTATGGCTACACCTTC
-	TRBV25-1	TRBJ1-2	-	CASSGSAYGYTF	TGTGCCAGCAGTGGGTCAGCCTATGGCTACACCTTC
-	TRBV7-2	TRBJ2-7	once	CASSLTSYEQYF	TGTGCCAGCAGCTTAACGAGCTACGAGCAGTACTTC
-	TRBV12-3/TRBV12-4	TRBJ1-1	-	CASSLRGNTEAFF	TGTGCCAGCAGTTTAAGAGGGAACACTGAAGCTTTCTTT
-	TRBV27	TRBJ1-1	-	CASSRVRNTEAFF	TGTGCCAGCAGTCGAGTCAGAAACACTGAAGCTTTCTTT
-	TRBV5-4	TRBJ2-3	-	CASSLGVSTDTQYF	TGTGCCAGCAGCTTAGGGGTTAGCACAGATACGCAGTATTTT
-	TRBV5-5	TRBJ2-6	-	CASSNWANVLTF	TGTGCCAGCTCGAATTGGGCCAACGTCCTGACTTTC